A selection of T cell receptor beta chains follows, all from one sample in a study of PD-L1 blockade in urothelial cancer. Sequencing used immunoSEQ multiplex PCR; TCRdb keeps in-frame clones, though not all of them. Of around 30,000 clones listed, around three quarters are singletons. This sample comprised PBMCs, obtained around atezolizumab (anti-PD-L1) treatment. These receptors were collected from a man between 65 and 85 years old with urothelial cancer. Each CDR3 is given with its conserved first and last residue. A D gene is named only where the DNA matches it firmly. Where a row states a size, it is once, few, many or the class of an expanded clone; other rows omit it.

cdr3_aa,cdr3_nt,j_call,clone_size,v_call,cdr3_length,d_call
CASSERGGPDTQYF,TGTGCCAGCAGCGAGCGGGGGGGCCCAGATACGCAGTATTTT,TRBJ2-3,few,TRBV6-6,14,TRBD2
CASSHELGQGDEKLFF,TGCGCCAGCAGCCACGAATTGGGACAGGGAGATGAAAAACTGTTTTTT,TRBJ1-4,.,TRBV4-3,16,TRBD1
CTSSHLDRGQQNTEAFF,TGCACCAGCAGCCACCTCGACAGGGGCCAACAAAACACTGAAGCTTTCTTT,TRBJ1-1,.,TRBV1,17,.
CASSFPTRGGYTF,TGTGCCAGCAGCTTTCCGACTAGGGGTGGCTACACCTTC,TRBJ1-2,few,TRBV7-9,13,.
CASSATRTVTNYGYTF,TGTGCCAGTAGTGCAACTCGGACAGTTACTAACTATGGCTACACCTTC,TRBJ1-2,.,TRBV19,16,.
CASSSGAGAGKLYNEQFF,TGTGCCAGCAGCTCCGGAGCGGGAGCGGGGAAACTATACAATGAGCAGTTCTTC,TRBJ2-1,.,TRBV7-3,18,TRBD2
CASSLGVRGRMDTQYF,TGTGCCAGCAGCTTAGGGGTAAGGGGAAGGATGGATACGCAGTATTTT,TRBJ2-3,.,TRBV7-2,16,.
CASSLKQARMEGFTYEQYF,TGTGCCAGCAGCTTAAAGCAGGCCCGCATGGAGGGGTTTACCTACGAGCAGTACTTC,TRBJ2-7,.,TRBV7-8,19,.
CASSVAAGEGEKLFF,TGTGCCAGCAGCGTAGCGGCAGGGGAAGGTGAAAAACTGTTTTTT,TRBJ1-4,.,TRBV9,15,.
CARTGGGTEAFF,TGCGCCAGGACAGGGGGGGGAACTGAAGCTTTCTTT,TRBJ1-1,few,TRBV10-1,12,TRBD1
CASSSSGRAYNEQFF,TGTGCCAGTAGTTCTAGCGGGAGGGCCTACAATGAGCAGTTCTTC,TRBJ2-1,.,TRBV19,15,TRBD2
CASLGGSATNEKLFF,TGCGCCAGCCTCGGGGGGTCTGCAACTAATGAAAAACTGTTTTTT,TRBJ1-4,.,TRBV10-2,15,.
CAISDGGGYNEQFF,TGTGCCATCAGTGACGGGGGAGGGTACAATGAGCAGTTCTTC,TRBJ2-1,.,TRBV10-3,14,TRBD2
CASSPLTSGGTQYF,TGTGCCAGCAGCCCACTGACTAGCGGTGGTACGCAGTATTTT,TRBJ2-3,.,TRBV7-3,14,TRBD2
CASSLLAAKNIQYF,TGTGCCAGCAGTTTACTGGCAGCCAAAAACATTCAGTACTTC,TRBJ2-4,.,TRBV28,14,.
CASSQRDRRDYGYTF,TGTGCCAGCAGCCAGAGGGACAGGCGGGACTATGGCTACACCTTC,TRBJ1-2,.,TRBV4-2,15,TRBD1
CATSRDRLDEQYF,TGTGCCACCAGCAGGGACAGGTTGGACGAGCAGTACTTC,TRBJ2-7,.,TRBV15,13,TRBD1
CASSFPSGGGTGELFF,TGTGCCAGCAGCTTCCCTAGCGGCGGGGGCACCGGGGAGCTGTTTTTT,TRBJ2-2,.,TRBV7-9,16,TRBD2
CATDRVGTGELFF,TGTGCTACGGACAGGGTAGGAACCGGGGAGCTGTTTTTT,TRBJ2-2,.,TRBV6-1,13,TRBD1
CASSQGGQGKLANEKLFF,TGTGCCAGCAGCCAAGGGGGACAGGGAAAACTGGCTAATGAAAAACTGTTTTTT,TRBJ1-4,.,TRBV14,18,TRBD1
CASSLDQNSGVGGNEQFF,TGTGCCAGCAGCTTAGACCAGAACAGCGGAGTGGGGGGGAATGAGCAGTTCTTC,TRBJ2-1,once,TRBV11-3,18,TRBD2
CASSLSFGGIQYF,TGTGCCAGCAGTTTATCGTTCGGGGGCATTCAGTACTTC,TRBJ2-4,.,TRBV27,13,.